The T cell receptor beta chain under discussion was sequenced for a study of Ad26.COV2.S vaccination and SARS-CoV-2 variants. As for treatment: roughly 19 received Ad26.COV2.S at low or high dose, single or two shots; 5 received placebo; per-sample allocation not given. The samples were gathered on day 63 after the first injection of vaccine or placebo. This CDR3 is 15 amino acids long. Trimming took off 5 bases at V and 2 bases at J, with 13 bases between the two ends. The germline V gene has CDR1 KGHSH and CDR2 LQKENI. Profiling relied on immunoSEQ multiplex PCR, and the TCRdb table lists in-frame clones only, not all of them. Of hundreds of thousands of clones listed, 87% are singletons.

J is TRBJ1-5 and V is TRBV18; D not resolved. The TCR sequence derives from a person aged 18-65 years who received the Ad26.COV2.S COVID-19 vaccine or a placebo. The material was peripheral blood, obtained in a trial of Ad26.COV2.S vaccine versus placebo. The CDR3, as DNA: TGTGCCAGCTCAGATACTTTGGAGGGCAATCAGCCCCAGCATTTT. Its translation: CASSDTLEGNQPQHF.